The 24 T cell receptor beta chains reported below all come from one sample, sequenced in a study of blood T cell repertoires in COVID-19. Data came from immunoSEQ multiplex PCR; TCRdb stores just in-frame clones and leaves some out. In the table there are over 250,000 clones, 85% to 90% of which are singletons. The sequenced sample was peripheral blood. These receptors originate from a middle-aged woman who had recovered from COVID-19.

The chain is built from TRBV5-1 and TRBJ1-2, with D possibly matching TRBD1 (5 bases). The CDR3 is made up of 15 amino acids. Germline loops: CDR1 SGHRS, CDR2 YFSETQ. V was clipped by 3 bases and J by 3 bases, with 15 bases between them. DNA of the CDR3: TGCGCCAGCAGCTGGGGGGAAGGGGTAGACTATGGCTACACCTTC. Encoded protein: CASSWGEGVDYGYTF.

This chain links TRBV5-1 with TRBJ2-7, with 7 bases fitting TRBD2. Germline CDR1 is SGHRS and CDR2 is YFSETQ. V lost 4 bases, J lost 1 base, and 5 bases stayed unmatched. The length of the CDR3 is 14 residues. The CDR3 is CASSPGLPSYEQYF. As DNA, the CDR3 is TGCGCCAGCAGCCCGGGACTACCATCCTACGAGCAGTACTTC. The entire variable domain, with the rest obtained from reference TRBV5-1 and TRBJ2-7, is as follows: KAGVTQTPRYLIKTRGQQVTLSCSPISGHRSVSWYQQTPGQGLQFLFEYFSETQRNKGNFPGRFSGRQFSNSRSEMNVSTLELGDSALYLCASSPGLPSYEQYFGPGTRLTVT.

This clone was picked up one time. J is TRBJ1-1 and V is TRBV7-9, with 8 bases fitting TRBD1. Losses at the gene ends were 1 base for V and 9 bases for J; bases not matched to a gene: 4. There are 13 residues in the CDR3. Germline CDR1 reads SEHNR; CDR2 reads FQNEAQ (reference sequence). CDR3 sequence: CASSLGTGIKAFF. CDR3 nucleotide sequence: TGTGCCAGCAGCTTAGGGACAGGGATAAAAGCTTTCTTT. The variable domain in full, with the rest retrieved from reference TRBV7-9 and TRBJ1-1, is DTGVSQNPRHKITKRGQNVTFRCDPISEHNRLYWYRQTLGQGPEFLTYFQNEAQLEKSRLLSDRFSAERPKGSFSTLEIQRTEQGDSAMYLCASSLGTGIKAFFGQGTRLTVV.

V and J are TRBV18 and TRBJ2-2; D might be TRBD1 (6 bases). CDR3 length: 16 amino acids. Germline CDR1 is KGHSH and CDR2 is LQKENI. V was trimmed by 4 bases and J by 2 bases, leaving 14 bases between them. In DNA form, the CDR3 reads TGTGCCAGCTCACTCTTCCCAGGGGAAAACACCGGGGAGCTGTTTTTT. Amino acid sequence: CASSLFPGENTGELFF.

The CDR3 here is CASSVLPGVSYNEQFF. DNA for the CDR3: TGCGCCAGCAGCGTACTGCCGGGGGTCTCCTACAATGAGCAGTTCTTC. This chain uses TRBV5-1 with TRBJ2-1; possible D gene TRBD2, 6 bases. This CDR3 has 16 residues. The germline V gene encodes CDR1 SGHRS and CDR2 YFSETQ. With 4 bases removed from V and 0 bases from J, the gap between germline ends came to 14 bases.

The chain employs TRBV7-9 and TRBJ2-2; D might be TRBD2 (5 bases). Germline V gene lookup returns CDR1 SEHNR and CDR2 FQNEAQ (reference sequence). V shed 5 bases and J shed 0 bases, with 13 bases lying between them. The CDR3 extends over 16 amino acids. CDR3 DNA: TGTGCCAGCAGCCCTCCGGGGTTCACGAACACCGGGGAGCTGTTTTTT. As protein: CASSPPGFTNTGELFF.

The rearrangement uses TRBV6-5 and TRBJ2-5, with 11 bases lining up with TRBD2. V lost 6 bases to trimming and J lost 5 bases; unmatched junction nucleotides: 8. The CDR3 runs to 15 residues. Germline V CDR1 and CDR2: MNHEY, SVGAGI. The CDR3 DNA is TGTGCCAGCAGACTTAACGGACTAGCGGGCGAGACCCAGTACTTC. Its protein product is CASRLNGLAGETQYF.

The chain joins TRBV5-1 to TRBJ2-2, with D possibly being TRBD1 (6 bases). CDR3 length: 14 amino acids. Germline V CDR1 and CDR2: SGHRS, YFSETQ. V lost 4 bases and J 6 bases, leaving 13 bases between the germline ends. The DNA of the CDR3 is TGCGCCAGCAGCAACACAGGGTTCCCCGGGGAGCTGTTTTTT. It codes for CASSNTGFPGELFF.

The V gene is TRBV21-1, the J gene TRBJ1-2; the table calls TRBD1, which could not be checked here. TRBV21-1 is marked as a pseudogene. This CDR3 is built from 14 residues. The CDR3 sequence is CASSKASQSYGYTF. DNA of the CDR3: TGTGCCAGCAGCAAAGCGTCACAGAGCTATGGCTACACCTTC.

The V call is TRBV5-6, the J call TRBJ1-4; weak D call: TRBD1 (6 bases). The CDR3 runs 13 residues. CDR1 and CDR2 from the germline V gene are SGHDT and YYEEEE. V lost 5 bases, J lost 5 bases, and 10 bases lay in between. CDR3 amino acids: CASSSDRNEKLFF. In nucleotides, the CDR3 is TGTGCCAGCAGTTCGGACAGAAATGAAAAACTGTTTTTT.

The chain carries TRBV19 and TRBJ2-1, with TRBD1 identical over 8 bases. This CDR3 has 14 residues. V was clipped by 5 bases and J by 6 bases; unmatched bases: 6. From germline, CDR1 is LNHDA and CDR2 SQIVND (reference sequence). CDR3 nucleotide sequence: TGTGCCAGTAGTGCCCGGACAGGGTTCAATGAGCAGTTCTTC. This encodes CASSARTGFNEQFF.

CDR3 nucleotides: TGCGCCAGCAGCTTGGAGGGGGCGCGAGGTTGGGGACCCCTCCACTTT. It codes for CASSLEGARGWGPLHF. The chain has TRBV5-1 and TRBJ1-6; 7 bases agree with TRBD1. The J segment lost 12 bases and the V segment lost 0 bases, leaving 12 bases of the junction unmatched. The V gene's germline CDR1 is SGHRS and CDR2 YFSETQ. CDR3 length equals 16 residues.

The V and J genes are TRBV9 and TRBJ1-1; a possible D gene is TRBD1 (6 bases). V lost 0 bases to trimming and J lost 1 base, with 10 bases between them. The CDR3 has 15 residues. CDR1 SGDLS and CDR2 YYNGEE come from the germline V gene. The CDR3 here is CASSVDGRGNTEAFF. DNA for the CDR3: TGTGCCAGCAGCGTAGATGGCAGGGGGAACACTGAAGCTTTCTTT.

In nucleotides, the CDR3 is TGTGCCAGCAGTTTAAGACTAGCGGGGGGCGGTGGGCCCTACGAGCAGTACTTC. Translation gives CASSLRLAGGGGPYEQYF. V and J are TRBV27 and TRBJ2-7, with 13 bases matching TRBD2. The V and J ends lost 2 bases and 2 bases, in that order; junction bases with no gene match: 9. The CDR3 loop spans 18 amino acids. The germline V gene has CDR1 MNHEY and CDR2 SMNVEV (reference sequence).

CDR3: CASSTRQVKNTEAFF. CDR3 nucleotides: TGTGCCAGCAGTACCCGACAGGTGAAGAACACTGAAGCTTTCTTT. The J gene is TRBJ1-1, the V gene TRBV6-2 or TRBV6-3, with TRBD1 as a possible D gene (6 bases). V shed 5 bases and J shed 1 base, with 14 bases lying between them. Germline V CDR1 and CDR2: MNHEY, SVGEGT. CDR3 length: 15 residues.

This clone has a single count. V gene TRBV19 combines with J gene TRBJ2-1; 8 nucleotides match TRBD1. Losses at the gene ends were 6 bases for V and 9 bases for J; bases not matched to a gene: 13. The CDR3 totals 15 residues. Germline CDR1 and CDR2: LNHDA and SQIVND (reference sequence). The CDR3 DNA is TGTGCCAGTAGGGTCGCAGGGGGCCTGGTTAGTGAGCAGTTCTTC. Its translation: CASRVAGGLVSEQFF.

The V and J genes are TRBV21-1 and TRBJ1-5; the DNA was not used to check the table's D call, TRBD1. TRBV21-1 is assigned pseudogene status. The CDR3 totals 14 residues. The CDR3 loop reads CASTLDRCNQPQHF. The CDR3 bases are TGTGCCAGCACCCTGGACAGGTGTAATCAGCCCCAGCATTTT.

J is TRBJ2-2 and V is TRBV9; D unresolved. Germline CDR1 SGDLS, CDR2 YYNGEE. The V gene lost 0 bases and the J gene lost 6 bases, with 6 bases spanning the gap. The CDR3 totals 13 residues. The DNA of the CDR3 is TGTGCCAGCAGCGTAGTTCGTTCCGGGGAGCTGTTTTTT. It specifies CASSVVRSGELFF.

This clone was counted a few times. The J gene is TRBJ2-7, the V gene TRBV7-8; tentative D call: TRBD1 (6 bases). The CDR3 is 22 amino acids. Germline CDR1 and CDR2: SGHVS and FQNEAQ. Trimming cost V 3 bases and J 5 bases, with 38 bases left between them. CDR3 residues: CASSFRLRKTGTYDSSGNEQYF. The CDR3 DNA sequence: TGTGCCAGCAGCTTTCGTCTTCGTAAAACCGGGACATACGACTCCTCTGGGAACGAGCAGTACTTC.

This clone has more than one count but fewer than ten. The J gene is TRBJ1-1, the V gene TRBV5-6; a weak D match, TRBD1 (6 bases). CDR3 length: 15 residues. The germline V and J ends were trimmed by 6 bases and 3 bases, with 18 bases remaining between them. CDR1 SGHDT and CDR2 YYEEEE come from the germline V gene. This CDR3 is CASTLQTGPYTEAFF. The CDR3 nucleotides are TGTGCCAGCACCCTCCAGACAGGTCCGTACACTGAAGCTTTCTTT.

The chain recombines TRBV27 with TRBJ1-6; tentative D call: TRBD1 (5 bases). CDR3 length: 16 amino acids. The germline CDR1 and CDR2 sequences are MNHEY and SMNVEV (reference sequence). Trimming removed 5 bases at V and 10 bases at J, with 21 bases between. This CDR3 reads CASSPLPGGGESPLHF. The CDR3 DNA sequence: TGTGCCAGCAGTCCACTCCCCGGGGGGGGTGAATCACCCCTCCACTTT.

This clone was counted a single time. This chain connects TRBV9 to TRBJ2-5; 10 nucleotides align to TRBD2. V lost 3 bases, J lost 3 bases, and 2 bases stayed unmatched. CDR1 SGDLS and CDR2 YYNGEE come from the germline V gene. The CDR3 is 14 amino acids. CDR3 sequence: CASSALAGEETQYF. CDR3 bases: TGTGCCAGCAGCGCTCTAGCGGGAGAAGAGACCCAGTACTTC.

CDR3: CASSLPGSSGAETQYF. The CDR3 DNA follows: TGCGCCAGCAGCTTGCCGGGTAGTAGCGGGGCAGAGACCCAGTACTTC. This chain joins TRBV5-1 and TRBJ2-5, with TRBD2 matching 8 bases. V was clipped by 1 base and J by 4 bases; unmatched bases: 9. The germline V gene has CDR1 SGHRS and CDR2 YFSETQ. The CDR3 length is 16 residues.

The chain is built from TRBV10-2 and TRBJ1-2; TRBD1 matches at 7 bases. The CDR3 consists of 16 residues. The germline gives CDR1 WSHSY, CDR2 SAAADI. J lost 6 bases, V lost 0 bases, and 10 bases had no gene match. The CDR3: CASSESPTWDSHGYTF. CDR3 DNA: TGCGCCAGCAGTGAGTCCCCTACCTGGGACAGCCATGGCTACACCTTC.